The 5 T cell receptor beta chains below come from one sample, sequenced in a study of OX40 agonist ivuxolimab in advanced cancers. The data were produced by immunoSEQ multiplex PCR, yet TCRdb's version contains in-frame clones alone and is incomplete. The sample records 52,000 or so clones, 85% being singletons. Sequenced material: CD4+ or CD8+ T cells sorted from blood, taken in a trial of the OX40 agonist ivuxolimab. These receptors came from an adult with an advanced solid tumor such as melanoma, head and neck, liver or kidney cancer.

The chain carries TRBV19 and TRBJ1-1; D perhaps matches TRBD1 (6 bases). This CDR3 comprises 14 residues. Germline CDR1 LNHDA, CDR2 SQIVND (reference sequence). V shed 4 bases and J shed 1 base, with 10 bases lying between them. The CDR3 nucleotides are TGTGCCAGTAGTACCAGGACAGAGAACACTGAAGCTTTCTTT. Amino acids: CASSTRTENTEAFF.

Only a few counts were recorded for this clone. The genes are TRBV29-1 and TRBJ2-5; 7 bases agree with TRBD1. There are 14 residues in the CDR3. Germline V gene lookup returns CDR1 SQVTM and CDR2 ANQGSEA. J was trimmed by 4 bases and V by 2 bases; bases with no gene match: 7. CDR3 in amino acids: CSVESQGVGETQYF. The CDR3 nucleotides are TGCAGCGTTGAAAGTCAGGGGGTAGGAGAGACCCAGTACTTC. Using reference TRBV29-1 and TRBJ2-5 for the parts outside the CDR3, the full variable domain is SAVISQKPSRDICQRGTSLTIQCQVDSQVTMMFWYRQQPGQSLTLIATANQGSEATYESGFVIDKFPISRPNLTFSTLTVSNMSPEDSSIYLCSVESQGVGETQYFGPGTRLLVL.

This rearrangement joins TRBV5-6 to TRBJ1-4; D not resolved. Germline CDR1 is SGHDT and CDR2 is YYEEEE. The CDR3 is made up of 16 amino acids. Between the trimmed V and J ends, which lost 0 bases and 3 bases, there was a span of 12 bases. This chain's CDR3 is CASSLVDRPSNEKLFF. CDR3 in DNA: TGTGCCAGCAGCTTGGTCGACCGGCCGTCTAATGAAAAACTGTTTTTT.

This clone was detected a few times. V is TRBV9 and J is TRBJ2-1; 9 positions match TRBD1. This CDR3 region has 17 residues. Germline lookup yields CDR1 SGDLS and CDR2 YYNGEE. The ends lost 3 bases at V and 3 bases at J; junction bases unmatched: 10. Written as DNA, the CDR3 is TGTGCCAGCAGCGCCCCCATTGGGGACAGGGACTACAATGAGCAGTTCTTC. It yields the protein CASSAPIGDRDYNEQFF.

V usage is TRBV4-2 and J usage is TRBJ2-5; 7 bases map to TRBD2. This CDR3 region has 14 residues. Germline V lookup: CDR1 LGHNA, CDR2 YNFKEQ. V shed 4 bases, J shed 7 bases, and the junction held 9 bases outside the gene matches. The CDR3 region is CASSPEPSGGTQYF. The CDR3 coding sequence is TGTGCCAGCAGCCCCGAGCCTAGCGGCGGGACCCAGTACTTC.